This TCR beta chain was identified during a study of T cell repertoires and leukemia-associated antigens. Study in general: Each sample gave roughly 3 to 5.0 million effective reads.

The CDR3 contains 19 residues. CDR1 is SGHVS, CDR2 FNYEAQ, per germline. The V segment lost 5 bases and the J segment 4 bases; nucleotides outside the gene matches: 12. This clonotype is labeled as medium-sized. Antigen unknown. TCRdb called the 5' RACE reads again in MiXCR, with one record for every CDR3 protein. The sample lists about 14,000 distinct CDR3 sequences, approximately 42% occurring once. This chain joins TRBV7-6 and TRBJ2-1; 15 bases fit TRBD2. The clonotype was recovered from a female donor in good health. Sequencing used CD3+ T cells sorted from blood and cultured. The CDR3: CASSPARTSGRATYNEQFF. The CDR3 nucleotides read TGTGCCAGCAGCCCCGCGCGGACTAGCGGGAGGGCAACGTACAATGAGCAGTTCTTC.